These 32 T cell receptor beta chains came from one sample sequenced in a study of blood T cell repertoires in COVID-19. Measured with immunoSEQ multiplex PCR; TCRdb has only the in-frame clones, and not every one. The sample shows fewer than 450,000 clones, around 88% of them seen only once. Material for sequencing was peripheral blood. Receptors originate from a woman aged 45-60 years with COVID-19, enrolled during active disease.

Of note for this clone: Other DNA sequences within the sample encode an identical CDR3. The chain has TRBV7-9 and TRBJ1-6, with a possible D match to TRBD1 (5 bases). This CDR3 has 14 residues. Between the trimmed V and J ends, which lost 1 base and 10 bases, there was a span of 11 bases. Germline V gene sequence: CDR1 SEHNR, CDR2 FQNEAQ (reference sequence). CDR3 nucleotides: TGTGCCAGCAGCTTAGGGGGCCTTAACTCACCCCTCCACTTT. Protein sequence: CASSLGGLNSPLHF.

V is TRBV4-2 and J is TRBJ2-5; TRBD2 aligns across 11 bases. CDR1 LGHNA and CDR2 YNFKEQ come from the germline V gene. The CDR3 sequence is 16 residues long. Trimming cost V 4 bases and J 1 base; bases outside gene matches: 5. CDR3: CASSRLTSGVQETQYF. CDR3 in DNA: TGTGCCAGCAGCCGGTTGACTAGCGGGGTCCAAGAGACCCAGTACTTC.

The V call is TRBV6-1, the J call TRBJ1-2; D is perhaps TRBD1 (6 bases). The CDR3 is 14 residues long. Germline V gene lookup returns CDR1 MNHNS and CDR2 SASEGT. V shed 2 bases and J shed 4 bases, with 11 bases lying between them. The CDR3 DNA reads TGTGCCAGCAGTGAACTCACAGGGAGCTATGGCTACACCTTC. Protein sequence: CASSELTGSYGYTF.

V gene TRBV7-9 combines with J gene TRBJ2-1; 10 positions match TRBD2. The germline CDR1 and CDR2 sequences are SEHNR and FQNEAQ (reference sequence). The J segment lost 7 bases and the V segment lost 6 bases, leaving 15 bases of the junction unmatched. There are 17 residues in the CDR3. CDR3 residues: CASRLPPGLAEGNEQFF. For the CDR3, the DNA is TGTGCCAGCAGGCTCCCCCCCGGACTAGCGGAGGGAAATGAGCAGTTCTTC. Filled out from reference TRBV7-9 and TRBJ2-1, the complete variable domain reads DTGVSQNPRHKITKRGQNVTFRCDPISEHNRLYWYRQTLGQGPEFLTYFQNEAQLEKSRLLSDRFSAERPKGSFSTLEIQRTEQGDSAMYLCASRLPPGLAEGNEQFFGPGTRLTVL.

The chain links TRBV19 to TRBJ1-1, with D possibly matching TRBD1 (5 bases). With 10 bases removed from V and 6 bases from J, the gap between germline ends came to 18 bases. This CDR3 region has 13 residues. Germline V gene lookup returns CDR1 LNHDA and CDR2 SQIVND (reference sequence). This CDR3 reads CATLGGGWPEAFF. The CDR3 bases are TGTGCCACCCTCGGTGGGGGGTGGCCTGAAGCTTTCTTT.

The genes are TRBV19 and TRBJ1-5; the D gene is possibly TRBD1 (5 bases). The CDR3 length is 15 residues. Germline values: CDR1 LNHDA, CDR2 SQIVND (reference sequence). Trimming stripped 3 bases from V and 3 bases from J, with 12 bases between. CDR3: CASSIGGAYNQPQHF. Here the CDR3 DNA reads TGTGCCAGTAGTATTGGAGGGGCCTACAATCAGCCCCAGCATTTT.

The rearrangement joins TRBV19 to TRBJ1-1; D might be TRBD1 (6 bases). V shed 2 bases and J shed 7 bases, with 29 bases lying between them. This CDR3 comprises 19 residues. CDR1 is LNHDA, CDR2 SQIVND, per germline (reference sequence). The CDR3 is CASSIRSIVDYKGHGEAFF. DNA for the CDR3: TGTGCCAGTAGTATAAGAAGTATCGTGGATTATAAGGGACACGGTGAAGCTTTCTTT. The full variable domain, in which reference TRBV19 and TRBJ1-1 provide the parts outside the CDR3, is DGGITQSPKYLFRKEGQNVTLSCEQNLNHDAMYWYRQDPGQGLRLIYYSQIVNDFQKGDIAEGYSVSREKKESFPLTVTSAQKNPTAFYLCASSIRSIVDYKGHGEAFFGQGTRLTVV.

This chain links TRBV2 with TRBJ1-2; TRBD1 matches at 7 bases. This CDR3 is 14 amino acids long. Looked up from germline, CDR1 is SNHLY and CDR2 is FYNNEI. Germline trimming cut 6 bases from V and 1 base from J; bases unmatched to any gene: 5. CDR3 nucleotides: TGTGCCAGCAGGGGGGACAGCCTTAACTATGGCTACACCTTC. This encodes CASRGDSLNYGYTF.

This chain joins TRBV5-1 and TRBJ2-7; D might be TRBD1 (6 bases). Germline CDR1 and CDR2: SGHRS and YFSETQ. Trimming left V 7 bases short and J 5 bases short, with 22 bases between. This CDR3 region has 15 residues. The CDR3 bases are TGCGCCAGCCGACAGGCCCTCTCAGGGATTGACGAGCAGTACTTC. Protein product: CASRQALSGIDEQYF.

The gene calls are TRBV3-1 (or the pseudogene TRBV3-2) and TRBJ2-3; TRBD2 aligns across 9 bases. Germline trimming cut 6 bases from V and 3 bases from J; bases unmatched to any gene: 10. Germline CDR1 is LGHDT and CDR2 is YNNKEL (reference sequence). The CDR3 totals 16 residues. The CDR3 region is CASSGERGASTDTQYF. CDR3 sequence (DNA): TGTGCCAGCAGTGGTGAGCGGGGGGCGAGTACAGATACGCAGTATTTT.

This clone was detected only once. Written as DNA, the CDR3 is TGTGCCTGGGAGACAGGGGAGGGCTACACCTTC. Residues: CAWETGEGYTF. J is TRBJ1-2 and V is TRBV30, with TRBD1 matching 8 bases. The V and J ends lost 5 bases and 8 bases, in that order; junction bases with no gene match: 4. Germline values: CDR1 GTSNPN, CDR2 SVGIG (reference sequence). This CDR3 contains 11 residues.

This clone was observed a few times. The chain has TRBV7-3 and TRBJ2-2, with a tentative D call TRBD1 (5 bases). V shed 5 bases and J shed 4 bases, with 17 bases lying between them. The CDR3 has 16 residues. Germline CDR1 and CDR2: SGHTA and FQGTGA. In DNA, the CDR3 is TGTGCCAGCAGCCGAACCCAAGGGGTGGGCACCGGGGAGCTGTTTTTT. It translates to CASSRTQGVGTGELFF.

The rearrangement uses TRBV6-6 and TRBJ1-1; D is undetermined. Germline V lookup: CDR1 MNHNY, CDR2 SVGAGI (reference sequence). The CDR3 contains 11 residues. V shed 8 bases and J shed 0 bases, with 4 bases lying between them. As DNA, the CDR3 is TGTGCCAGCGCGGTGAACACTGAAGCTTTCTTT. Translation gives CASAVNTEAFF.

This chain connects TRBV2 to TRBJ1-2; D call uncertain. There are 13 residues in the CDR3. Germline CDR1 reads SNHLY; CDR2 reads FYNNEI. Trimming shortened V by 6 bases and J by 5 bases, and 13 bases separated the two germline ends. In DNA form, the CDR3 reads TGTGCCAGCAGCGCCTCAGAGGTTTATGGCTACACCTTC. It encodes CASSASEVYGYTF.

V gene TRBV24-1 combines with J gene TRBJ2-5; D possibly corresponds to TRBD1 (5 bases). CDR1 is KGHDR, CDR2 SFDVKD, per germline. This CDR3 contains 15 residues. V was shortened by 3 bases and J by 1 base, with 11 bases between the two germline ends. The CDR3 loop is CATSDPTDLQETQYF. The CDR3 DNA follows: TGTGCCACCAGTGATCCGACAGACCTCCAAGAGACCCAGTACTTC.

The V call is TRBV4-2, the J call TRBJ2-3; the match to TRBD2 covers 7 bases. V dropped 6 bases and J dropped 0; count of bases not matched to a gene: 9. CDR3 length: 16 amino acids. Germline V gene sequence: CDR1 LGHNA, CDR2 YNFKEQ. The CDR3 sequence: CASSILAGDSTDTQYF. DNA of the CDR3: TGTGCCAGCAGTATTCTGGCGGGGGATAGCACAGATACGCAGTATTTT.

The J gene is TRBJ2-1, the V gene TRBV29-1; D gene uncertain. CDR1 is SQVTM and CDR2 is ANQGSEA in the germline V gene. The ends were cut back, 7 bases at V and 0 bases at J, with 10 bases in the middle. The CDR3 length is 13 residues. CDR3: CSADLSSYNEQFF. CDR3 sequence (DNA): TGCAGCGCTGACCTGAGCTCCTACAATGAGCAGTTCTTC.

V is TRBV2 and J is TRBJ1-1; no reliable D call. CDR1 SNHLY and CDR2 FYNNEI come from the germline V gene. The CDR3 covers 13 residues. V was cut by 6 bases and J by 4 bases, with 12 bases left in between. CDR3 in DNA: TGTGCCAGCAGCGCAGGACGGGGCACTGAAGCTTTCTTT. Its protein product is CASSAGRGTEAFF.

This clone appeared a single time. The rearrangement uses TRBV19 and TRBJ2-3; tentatively, D is TRBD1 (6 bases). The CDR3 extends over 14 amino acids. The V and J ends lost 9 bases and 0 bases respectively, with 13 bases between them. CDR1 LNHDA and CDR2 SQIVND come from the germline V gene (reference sequence). The CDR3 DNA reads TGTGCCAGCGGAAGAACAGGGAGCACAGATACGCAGTATTTT. Translation gives CASGRTGSTDTQYF.

This chain connects TRBV15 to TRBJ1-6; tentatively, D is TRBD1 (5 bases). CDR3 length: 16 residues. The germline CDR1 and CDR2 sequences are LNHNV and YYDKDF (reference sequence). Trimming left V 0 bases short and J 7 bases short, with 13 bases between. CDR3: CATSRDSGEQNSPLHF. The CDR3 region has the DNA TGTGCCACCAGCAGAGATTCGGGGGAACAAAATTCACCCCTCCACTTT.

A note on this clone: Other nucleotide sequences in the sample specify the same CDR3. This chain joins TRBV9 and TRBJ1-5; D is ambiguous. The CDR3 has 14 amino acids. Trimming took off 0 bases at V and 3 bases at J, with 7 bases between the two ends. Germline V gene lookup returns CDR1 SGDLS and CDR2 YYNGEE. DNA for the CDR3: TGTGCCAGCAGCGTAGGGCAGGCCAATCAGCCCCAGCATTTT. As protein: CASSVGQANQPQHF.

The chain has TRBV5-1 and TRBJ1-4; 9 nucleotides match TRBD1. V lost 4 bases to trimming and J lost 8 bases; unmatched junction nucleotides: 3. The germline CDR1 and CDR2 sequences are SGHRS and YFSETQ. This CDR3 contains 13 residues. The CDR3 protein is CASSQGQGEKLFF. DNA for the CDR3: TGCGCCAGCAGCCAGGGACAGGGAGAAAAACTGTTTTTT.

The chain uses TRBV30 and TRBJ2-5, with 8 bases that match TRBD1. The length of the CDR3 is 12 residues. V lost 7 bases, J lost 3 bases, and 4 bases stayed unmatched. CDR1 and CDR2 from the germline V gene are GTSNPN and SVGIG (reference sequence). The CDR3, as DNA: TGTGCCTCAGGACAGGGTGAAGAGACCCAGTACTTC. Amino acid sequence: CASGQGEETQYF.

The V and J genes are TRBV28 and TRBJ1-5; D remains unclear. Trimming removed 3 bases at V and 4 bases at J, with 7 bases between. CDR1 MDHEN and CDR2 SYDVKM come from the germline V gene. The CDR3 length is 13 residues. CDR3 loop: CASSFDGNQPQHF. CDR3 in DNA: TGTGCCAGCAGTTTTGACGGGAATCAGCCCCAGCATTTT.

This sequence joins TRBV9 and TRBJ1-4; 8 bases align to TRBD1. After removal of 4 bases from V and 5 bases from J, the junction contained 4 bases not matched to a gene. In germline, CDR1 is SGDLS, CDR2 YYNGEE. The CDR3 runs to 14 residues. The CDR3 is CASSFRTGNEKLFF. The DNA of the CDR3 is TGTGCCAGCAGCTTCCGGACAGGGAATGAAAAACTGTTTTTT.

The rearrangement joins TRBV6-1 to TRBJ1-2; D unclear. Looked up from germline, CDR1 is MNHNS and CDR2 is SASEGT. Trimming took 0 bases from V and 3 from J, leaving 5 bases between them. The CDR3 runs to 13 residues. The CDR3 DNA reads TGTGCCAGCAGTGAAGCACTGGACTATGGCTACACCTTC. Protein sequence: CASSEALDYGYTF.

The gene calls are TRBV29-1 and TRBJ1-2; TRBD1 agrees at 11 bases. Germline CDR1 and CDR2: SQVTM and ANQGSEA. The CDR3 has 13 amino acids. V trimming: 6 bases; J trimming: 8 bases; junction bases outside the gene matches: 8. The CDR3 DNA is TGCAGCGTAGAGGACAGGGGGCGATTGGGCTACACCTTC. It is translated as CSVEDRGRLGYTF.

V and J are TRBV5-4 and TRBJ2-3; a weak D match, TRBD2 (6 bases). Germline lookup yields CDR1 SGHNT and CDR2 YYREEE (reference sequence). The CDR3 is 15 amino acids. V was shortened by 2 bases and J by 2 bases, with 12 bases between the two germline ends. The chain's CDR3 is CASSFGAGYTDTQYF. In DNA, the CDR3 is TGTGCCAGCAGCTTTGGGGCGGGGTACACAGATACGCAGTATTTT.

As for this clone: Additional DNA sequences in this sample encode the identical CDR3. This chain joins TRBV6-5 and TRBJ1-1; D is unresolved. CDR3 length: 13 residues. Germline CDR1 and CDR2: MNHEY and SVGAGI. Trimming left V 6 bases short and J 2 bases short, with 10 bases between. The CDR3 bases are TGTGCCAGCAGCAGAACAGCTAACACTGAAGCTTTCTTT. The encoded protein is CASSRTANTEAFF.

V is TRBV19 and J is TRBJ1-1; TRBD1 agrees at 9 bases. The germline V gene encodes CDR1 LNHDA and CDR2 SQIVND (reference sequence). The CDR3 runs to 16 residues. Trimming at V came to 4 bases and at J to 4 bases, leaving 10 bases not matched to a gene. The CDR3 DNA follows: TGTGCCAGTAGTACTTACAGGGGGCTAGGGGGCACTGAAGCTTTCTTT. The encoded protein is CASSTYRGLGGTEAFF.

The chain employs TRBV27 and TRBJ1-6; maybe TRBD1 (6 bases). Germline V CDR1 and CDR2: MNHEY, SMNVEV (reference sequence). The CDR3 runs 15 residues. The V gene lost 5 bases and the J gene lost 4 bases, with 12 bases spanning the gap. The CDR3 loop is CASSTGTPYNSPLHF. In DNA form, the CDR3 reads TGTGCCAGCAGTACCGGGACACCTTATAATTCACCCCTCCACTTT.

The chain combines TRBV6-5 with TRBJ1-1; 8 bases are shared with TRBD1. The CDR3 contains 14 residues. J gave up 1 base and V 5 bases, and 3 bases lay outside the gene matches. Germline lookup yields CDR1 MNHEY and CDR2 SVGAGI. DNA for the CDR3: TGTGCCAGCAGTCCAGGACAGGGGAACACTGAAGCTTTCTTT. This codes for CASSPGQGNTEAFF.